This T cell receptor (beta chain) was sequenced for a study of PD-L1 blockade in urothelial cancer. Turning to the study itself: Bladder-origin urothelial cancer in males described about 85% of the roughly 29 patients. Blood was tested 3 weeks (second dose) and 6 weeks into treatment. Blood samples had a median of roughly 140,000 T cells.

The time point was: pretreatment peripheral blood. Synthetic TCR analog templates were spiked into all PCRs individually. Produced via immunoSEQ multiplex PCR; TCRdb's table is partial and in-frame only. This sample carries tens of thousands of clones, 81% of them seen once, and the ten largest clones take 3.2%. The junction had 6 bases not matched to a gene; V was cut back by 4 bases and J by 3 bases. This CDR3 spans 14 amino acids. Per germline, CDR1 SGHTS and CDR2 YDEGEE. The chain couples TRBV5-8 to TRBJ1-2; TRBD1 matches at 7 bases. The sequenced sample was PBMCs, obtained around atezolizumab (anti-PD-L1) treatment. The sequence was collected from a man in his 70s with urothelial cancer. The CDR3 sequence is CASSRGQEDYGYTF. DNA for the CDR3: TGTGCCAGCAGCCGCGGACAGGAGGACTATGGCTACACCTTC.